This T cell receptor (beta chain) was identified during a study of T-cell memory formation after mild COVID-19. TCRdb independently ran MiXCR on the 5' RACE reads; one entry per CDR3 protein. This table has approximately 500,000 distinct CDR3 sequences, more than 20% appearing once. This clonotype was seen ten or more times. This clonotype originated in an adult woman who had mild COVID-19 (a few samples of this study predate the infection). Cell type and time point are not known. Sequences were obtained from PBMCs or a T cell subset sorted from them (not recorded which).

The CDR3 nucleotides are TGTGCCTGGAGTTTTGGCTCTGGGGCCAACGTCCTGACTTTC. It is translated as CAWSFGSGANVLTF. The rearrangement uses TRBV30 and TRBJ2-6; D is unclear. The CDR3 loop spans 14 amino acids. Germline V gene sequence: CDR1 GTSNPN, CDR2 SVGIG (reference sequence). V shed 2 bases and J shed 0 bases, with 5 bases lying between them.